Sequencing of this TCR beta chain was carried out in a study of identical twins (dated by TCRdb to the mid-2010s). Background for the entire study: TCR alpha and beta repertoires from monozygotic twins, unrelated adults of various ages and cord blood were deep-sequenced to test whether fetal clonotypes persist. To rule out contamination, replicate twin experiments were performed at different times with different library preparation protocols.

The CDR3, cysteine through phenylalanine, is 17 amino acids long. The entry retains the CDR3 DNA only, 51 bases that are in frame from base 1. At the junction V is shortened by 6 bases and J by 0 bases; bases outside the gene matches: 7. Remarks on this clonotype: It lacks a known antigen. It has no much larger one-base neighbor in the sample; base qualities were not kept.

Library method: 5' RACE. TCRdb shows the sequencer as Illumina HiSeq 2000. A universal primer binding site was added through template switching, and the final cDNA carried a unique molecular identifier so that TCR cDNA molecules could be counted accurately. Specific primers in the conserved constant-segment region were used to synthesize first-strand cDNA for TCR alpha and beta chains. To control for contamination, every cDNA library carried two barcodes: a SMART-Mk sample barcode plus Illumina barcodes. TruSeq adapter sequences and Illumina sample barcodes were added in two successive PCR steps. The Illumina HiSeq platform was used with custom primers to sequence TCR alpha and beta cDNA libraries. On the authors' methods: Unique molecular identifiers were extracted from raw reads with MiGEC, and CDR3 positions were determined with MiXCR. Recombination models were inferred per individual with the repgenHMM and IGoR tools using an EM algorithm. Shared clonotypes were analyzed with the tcR package in R, and sharing was normalized by the product of cloneset sizes. To study raw recombination without the effects of thymic and clonal selection, out-of-frame nonproductive sequences were analyzed. Starting from the raw public reads, TCRdb applied fastp trimming at Q25, assembled clones with MiXCR and retained in-frame beta chains. Rows with a matching CDR3 protein are joined into one entry that keeps the most common DNA and genes. None of the V and J calls come from the authors' own analysis; TCRdb made them. In this sample the table shows 300,000 to 400,000 distinct CDR3 sequences, about 9% of which occur a single time. Under 9.5% of the sample comes from the top ten.

Beyond this particular receptor, the publication reports: Compared with coincidental sharing between unrelated individuals, out-of-frame TCR alpha sequences shared between twins had an excess of sequences with low generation probability. In monozygotic twins, recombination models systematically underestimated out-of-frame TCR alpha sharing, but the models matched the sharing seen between unrelated individuals. A weaker excess of twin sharing was found in beta out-of-frame sequences because the signal-to-noise ratio was lowered by fewer shared sequences. Fewer insertions were carried by abundant cord blood beta clonotypes, a similar but weaker trend appeared in young adult naive repertoires, and no such trend appeared in memory repertoires. Conclusions relied on cross-sectional statistical analysis, since the same donors could not be followed over many years. Invariant T cells such as MAIT and iNKT could partly confound zero-insertion analyses, although diverse VJ usage argued against such confounding for most clonotypes.

Only healthy Caucasian donors were included. The study also sequenced three unrelated non-twin adults: a male aged 18 to 29, a male aged 50 to 59 and a female aged 50 to 59. Miltenyi CD45RO+ enrichment and human naive T-cell isolation kits were used to isolate memory (CD45RO+) and naive T cells from PBMC. The receptor's source is a woman in her fifties or sixties in good health. This chain joins TRBV12-3 or TRBV12-4 to TRBJ2-6, and TRBD1 matches 8 of the central bases. Input material: naive T cells sorted from blood. The cell subset or site label here, explained by the study, means: cells isolated with a human naive T-cell isolation kit. For the CDR3, the sequence is CASSPGTGLSGANVLTF. Read as DNA, the sequence is TGTGCCAGCAGCCCCGGGACAGGCCTCTCTGGGGCCAACGTCCTGACTTTC.